This T cell receptor (beta chain) was profiled in a study of blood T cell repertoires in COVID-19. At the level of the study: Donors in the United States, Italy and Spain gave samples during acute or convalescent COVID-19. PBMCs, B-cell-depleted T cells, or T cells provided the cDNA or gDNA that made up the material.

Categorization into cohorts depended on clinical history that participants reported. The CDR3 is 15 residues long. V was clipped by 3 bases and J by 1 base, with 9 bases between them. CDR1 and CDR2 from the germline V gene are SGHVS and FNYEAQ. How the authors handled the data: Amplification of reference gene primers provided the estimated nucleated cell counts. Data came from immunoSEQ multiplex PCR; TCRdb stores just in-frame clones and leaves some out. V and J calls and clone size are copied from that table; D and trimming were computed from the DNA. The table has about 270,000 clones, more than 75% seen once.

Specimen: PBMCs or T cells enriched from blood (not recorded which). This clonotype was obtained from a middle-aged woman with acute COVID-19. This chain links TRBV7-6 with TRBJ2-2; D gene unclear. The CDR3 DNA follows: TGTGCCAGCAGCTTCGGGTCGCTGAACACCGGGGAGCTGTTTTTT. It specifies CASSFGSLNTGELFF.